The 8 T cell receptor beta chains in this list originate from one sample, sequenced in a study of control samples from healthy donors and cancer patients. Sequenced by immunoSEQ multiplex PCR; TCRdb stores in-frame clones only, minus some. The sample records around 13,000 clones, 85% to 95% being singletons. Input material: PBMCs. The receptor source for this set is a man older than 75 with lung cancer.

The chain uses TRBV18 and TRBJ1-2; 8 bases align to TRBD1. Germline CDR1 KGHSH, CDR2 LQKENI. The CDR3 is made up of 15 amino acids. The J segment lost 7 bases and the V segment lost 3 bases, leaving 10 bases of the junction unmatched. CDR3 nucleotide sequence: TGTGCCAGCTCACCGTTTGGACAGGGCCGGACTGGCTACACCTTC. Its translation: CASSPFGQGRTGYTF.

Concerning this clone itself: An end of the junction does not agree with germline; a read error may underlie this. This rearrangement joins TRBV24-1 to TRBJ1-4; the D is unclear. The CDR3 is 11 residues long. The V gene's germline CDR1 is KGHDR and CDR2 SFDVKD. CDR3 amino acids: CATSDGVGIIF. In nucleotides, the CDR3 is TGTGCCACCAGTGATGGCGTCGGGATCATTTTT.

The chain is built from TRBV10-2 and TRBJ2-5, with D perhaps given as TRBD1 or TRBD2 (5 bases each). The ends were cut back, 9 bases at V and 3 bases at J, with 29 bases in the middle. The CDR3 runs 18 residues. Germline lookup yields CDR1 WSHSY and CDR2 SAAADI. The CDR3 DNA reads TGCGCCAGAGATGCGACAAGCAAACTAGGGGTCCGCAAAGAGACCCAGTACTTC. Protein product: CARDATSKLGVRKETQYF.

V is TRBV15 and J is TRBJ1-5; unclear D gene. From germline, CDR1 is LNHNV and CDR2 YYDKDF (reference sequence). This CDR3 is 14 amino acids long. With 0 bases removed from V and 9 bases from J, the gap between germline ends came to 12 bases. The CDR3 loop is CATSRDQRAGPQHF. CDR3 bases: TGTGCCACCAGCAGAGACCAGCGCGCTGGGCCCCAGCATTTT.

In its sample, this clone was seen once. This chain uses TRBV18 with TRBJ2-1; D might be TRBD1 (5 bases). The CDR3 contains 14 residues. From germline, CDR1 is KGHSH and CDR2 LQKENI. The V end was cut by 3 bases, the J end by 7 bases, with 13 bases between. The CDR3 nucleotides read TGTGCCAGCTCACCCCAGGGTTATGGAAATGAGCAGTTCTTC. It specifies CASSPQGYGNEQFF.

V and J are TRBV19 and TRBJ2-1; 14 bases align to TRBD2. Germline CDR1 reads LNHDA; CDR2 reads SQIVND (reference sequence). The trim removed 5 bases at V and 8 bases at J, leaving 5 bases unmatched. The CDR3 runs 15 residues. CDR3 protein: CASSRLAGGGDEQFF. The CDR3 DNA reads TGTGCCAGTAGTCGACTAGCGGGGGGGGGCGATGAGCAGTTCTTC.

CDR3 protein: CASIKDRSGPEAFF. DNA for the CDR3: TGTGCCAGCATCAAGGACAGGTCGGGTCCTGAAGCTTTCTTT. The chain couples TRBV11-1 to TRBJ1-1; TRBD1 agrees at 7 bases. The V gene's germline CDR1 is SGHAT and CDR2 FQDESV (reference sequence). V trimming: 7 bases; J trimming: 6 bases; junction bases outside the gene matches: 11. The CDR3 consists of 14 residues.

CDR3 coding DNA: TGTGCCAGCAGTCCCGGGACAGAGGGATACGAGCAGTACGTC. It yields the protein CASSPGTEGYEQYV. The gene calls are TRBV28 and TRBJ2-7, with 7 bases that match TRBD1. The CDR3 is 14 residues long. CDR1 MDHEN and CDR2 SYDVKM come from the germline V gene. The J segment lost 4 bases and the V segment lost 5 bases, leaving 8 bases of the junction unmatched.